This T cell receptor beta chain was retrieved from a study of blood T cell repertoires in COVID-19 (dated by TCRdb to about 2020). Broadly, across the study: Samples covering the acute and convalescent phases of COVID-19 were provided by collaborators in the United States, Italy and Spain. Samples came from the ongoing ImmuneRACE study (first 160 participants) plus 1,254 subjects from 6 global collaborators. The prospective study material was composed of cDNA or gDNA derived from T cells, B-cell-depleted T cells, or PBMCs. Deeply sampled blood TCRbeta repertoires from subjects exposed to, actively infected with, or recovered from COVID-19 were included in the dataset. The sample metadata nearly always contained a de-identified subject ID, COVID-19 status, age in years and sex. Where available, HLA class I and class II types were obtained from metadata supplied by the sample provider rather than from assay-based typing. The repertoires were made available in a free public database intended to serve as a resource for research on the immune response to SARS-CoV-2. General findings and caveats noted by the study authors: The quantity of clinical and demographic metadata differed by source and by participant and was supplied without curation.

The CDR3 starts with the cysteine, ends with the phenylalanine, and has 16 residues. The kept DNA is CDR3 alone, 48 bases in frame from the first base. The germline V gene specifies LGHNT as CDR1 and FRNRAP as CDR2. Deletion took 4 bases off V and 0 bases off J, with a span of 12 bases between the germline ends. The immunoSEQ Assay, a bias-controlled multiplex PCR, was used to amplify TCRbeta CDR3 regions from genomic DNA. Turning to the authors' computational methods: Nucleated cell counts per sample were estimated from amplification of reference gene primers within the assay. To quantify the absolute abundance of each unique TCRbeta CDR3 rearrangement, sequence reads were collapsed and filtered. Productive Simpson clonality was computed per sample as the square root of Simpson's diversity index over productive rearrangements. The clones in this table, taken by TCRdb from immuneACCESS, are in-frame only. Not every clone is retained; where verified, under half of the shortfall comes from an unresolved V gene, and the cause of the rest is unknown. V, J and clone size were drawn from that table, and D and trimming were deduced from the DNA. Across this sample there are 100,000 to 150,000 clones, with around 81% seen only once. The ten largest clonotypes hold 9.5% to 10% of the sample.

Collaborating institutions collected whole blood in K2EDTA tubes following their own protocols. For TCRbeta analysis, collaborators shipped samples as frozen whole blood, isolated PBMCs, or DNA extracted from either of those sample types. Remarks on this clone: Its antigen is unknown. Per-nucleotide qualities are absent, and no much larger clonotype sits a single base away.

The sample taken for sequencing was peripheral blood. This sequence originates from a middle-aged man with active or convalescent COVID-19. The chain employs TRBV12-5 and TRBJ2-2; the best D guess is TRBD1, with 5 bases matching. CDR3 loop: CASGWVATANTGELFF. The DNA sequence is given as TGTGCTAGTGGTTGGGTCGCGACAGCGAACACCGGGGAGCTGTTTTTT.